What follows is one T cell receptor (beta chain) and its context. Its antigen remains unidentified. The data belong to a study of CD8+ T cells in alopecia areata. Trimming pared 5 bases from V and 0 bases from J, leaving 12 bases between. Germline V gene sequence: CDR1 SGHAT, CDR2 FQNNGV. CDR3 length: 15 amino acids. After isolation, RNA underwent reverse transcription to generate cDNA as the sequencing template. This table comes from immunoSEQ multiplex PCR, and its TCRdb copy is limited to in-frame clones, with some not included. The sample includes about 160,000 clones, roughly 65% of them seen just once. Regarding treatment: oral pan-JAK inhibitor, 5-10 mg twice daily. Cell sorting on a FACSAria was used to separate CD4+ and CD8+ T cells from the PBMCs. Study-level results: A large proportion of expanded lesional clones were detected persisting in scalp and blood during tofacitinib.

This receptor was identified in a human donor with alopecia areata. Sequenced here: CD4+ T cells sorted from blood, sampled at week 4, from a patient treated with tofacitinib. The rearrangement links TRBV11-2 to TRBJ2-3; D not certain. The DNA for the CDR3 is TGTGCCAGCAGCCTGGTGGGGATTAGCACAGATACGCAGTATTTT. Residues: CASSLVGISTDTQYF.